The clone carrying this T cell receptor beta chain turned up a few times. Original processing methods: Estimation of nucleated cell counts relied on the amplification of reference gene primers. Method: immunoSEQ multiplex PCR; TCRdb's copy keeps in-frame clones and lacks some. V and J calls and clone size are given by that table; D and trimming were obtained from the DNA. The table shows more than 150,000 clones, with around 86% occurring only once. This record belongs to a study of blood T cell repertoires in COVID-19. Background on the study: There were acute and convalescent COVID-19 samples, and they came from the United States, Italy and Spain.

The CDR3 totals 13 residues. Germline V CDR1 and CDR2: LNHDA, SQIVND (reference sequence). V was shortened by 7 bases and J by 9 bases, with 16 bases between the two germline ends. The sample comprised peripheral blood. The chain links TRBV19 to TRBJ2-1, with a tentative D call TRBD1 (5 bases). The receptor was isolated from a woman aged 40 to 50 with acute or convalescent COVID-19. CDR3 in amino acids: CASIGQGVGEQFF. As DNA, the CDR3 is TGTGCCAGTATCGGGCAGGGCGTCGGTGAGCAGTTCTTC.